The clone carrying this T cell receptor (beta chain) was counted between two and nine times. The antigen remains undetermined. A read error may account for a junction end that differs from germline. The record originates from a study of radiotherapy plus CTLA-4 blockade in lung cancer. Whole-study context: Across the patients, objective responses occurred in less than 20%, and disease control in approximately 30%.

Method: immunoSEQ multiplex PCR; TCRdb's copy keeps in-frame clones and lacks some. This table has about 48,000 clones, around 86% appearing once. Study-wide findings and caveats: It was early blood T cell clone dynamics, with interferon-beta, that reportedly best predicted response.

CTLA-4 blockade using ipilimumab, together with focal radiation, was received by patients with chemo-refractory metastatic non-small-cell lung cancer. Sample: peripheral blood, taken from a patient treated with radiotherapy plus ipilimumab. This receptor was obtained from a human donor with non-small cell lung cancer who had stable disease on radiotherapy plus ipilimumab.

The CDR3 is CASSLSLAASDEQYF. CDR3 nucleotide sequence: TGTGCCAGCAGCTTATCACTAGCGGCCTCCGACGAGCAGTACTTC. The chain links TRBV7-9 to TRBJ2-7; 8 bases line up with TRBD2. Germline lookup yields CDR1 SEHNR and CDR2 FQNEAQ (reference sequence). This CDR3 has 15 amino acids.